The sequence of this T cell receptor (beta chain) was determined in a study of Ad26.COV2.S vaccination and SARS-CoV-2 variants. Background on the study: Intramuscular Ad26.COV2.S at 5x10^10 or 1x10^11 viral particles.

Trimming cost V 2 bases and J 1 base, with 11 bases left between them. The V gene's germline CDR1 is MNHEY and CDR2 SVGAGI. The CDR3 length is 16 residues. Clones were sequenced by immunoSEQ multiplex PCR, and TCRdb holds only the in-frame ones, with some missing. The profile covers around 370,000 clones, with approximately 81% appearing a single time and 3% to 4% taken by the ten largest. General study results and limits: Substantial breadth was reportedly displayed by spike-specific CD8+ and CD4+ T cell responses after vaccination.

The treatment is: some 20 received Ad26.COV2.S at low or high dose, single or two shots; about 5 received placebo; per-sample allocation not given. Repertoires come from day 63 after the first vaccine or placebo injection. Recruitment in Boston yielded a donor of adult age, 18-55 years. This clone came up a few times. Its specificity is unknown. The sequence was collected from a person between 18 and 59 years old who received the Ad26.COV2.S COVID-19 vaccine or a placebo. The sample here was peripheral blood, taken in a trial of Ad26.COV2.S vaccine versus placebo. The V gene is TRBV6-5, the J gene TRBJ2-2; tentatively, D is TRBD1 (6 bases). The CDR3 DNA reads as TGTGCCAGCAGTTACCAGGCCAGGGGGAACACCGGGGAGCTGTTTTTT. Protein sequence: CASSYQARGNTGELFF.